This T cell receptor (beta chain) was sequenced for a study of T cells after yellow fever vaccination. The overall study: SMART-Seq v4 Ultra Low Input served to prepare low-cell-number fractions. Study outcomes and limitations: Post-booster repertoires contained most primary-vaccination clones again (around 96% CD4, about 88% CD8).

TCRdb reprocessed the 5' RACE reads with MiXCR, giving one entry per CDR3 protein. The sample has some 150,000 distinct CDR3 sequences; approximately 10% are singletons. Trimming removed 1 base from V and 0 bases from J; junction bases left unmatched: 2. The germline CDR1 and CDR2 sequences are SGHRS and YFSETQ. The CDR3 length is 16 residues. Notes on this clonotype: Its antigen is still unknown.

The source of this sequence is a man aged 18 to 30 who received the YFV17D yellow fever vaccine. This chain connects TRBV5-1 to TRBJ1-4; TRBD1 aligns across 8 bases. Here the sequenced sample was CD8+ T cells sorted from PBMCs, taken 45 days after the yellow fever booster vaccination. The CDR3 coding sequence is TGCGCCAGCAGCTTGCTACAGGGGGCAACTAATGAAAAACTGTTTTTT. It encodes CASSLLQGATNEKLFF.